The 9 T cell receptor beta chains reported below all come from one sample, sequenced in a study of cytomegalovirus exposure and HLA in healthy donors. Use of 60 Vbeta and 13 Jbeta primers characterized the PCR. Here immunoSEQ multiplex PCR was the method, and the copy in TCRdb shows in-frame clones only, minus some. This repertoire shows under 100,000 clones, approximately 83% found once; its top ten account for about 2.9%. The material sequenced was PBMCs. The receptors come from a man aged 40-50 years in good health and CMV-seronegative.

The J gene is TRBJ1-2, the V gene TRBV12-5, with D tentatively TRBD1 (6 bases). Trimming removed 3 bases at V and 5 bases at J, with 7 bases between. The CDR3 has 12 residues. Germline V lookup: CDR1 LGHNT, CDR2 FRNRAP. CDR3 sequence reads: CASGFQGYGYTF. DNA of the CDR3: TGTGCTAGTGGTTTTCAGGGGTATGGCTACACCTTC.

The chain couples TRBV11-2 to TRBJ2-6; D is perhaps TRBD1 (5 bases). CDR1 is SGHAT, CDR2 FQNNGV, per germline. The CDR3 spans 14 residues. Trimming cost V 7 bases and J 3 bases, with 10 bases left between them. The CDR3 loop is CASTIRGGANVLTF. The CDR3 nucleotides read TGTGCCAGCACCATTAGGGGTGGGGCCAACGTCCTGACTTTC.

The rearrangement joins TRBV19 to TRBJ1-5; TRBD1 matches 9 bases. V lost 4 bases and J lost 6; bases outside the gene matches: 7. The CDR3 consists of 15 residues. The germline gives CDR1 LNHDA, CDR2 SQIVND (reference sequence). CDR3 nucleotide sequence: TGTGCCAGTAGTACGGGACAGGGTCGTAGTCAGCCCCAGCATTTT. Its protein is CASSTGQGRSQPQHF. Looking up the rest from reference TRBV19 and TRBJ1-5 gives the full variable domain: DGGITQSPKYLFRKEGQNVTLSCEQNLNHDAMYWYRQDPGQGLRLIYYSQIVNDFQKGDIAEGYSVSREKKESFPLTVTSAQKNPTAFYLCASSTGQGRSQPQHFGDGTRLSIL.

The rearrangement uses TRBV7-2 and TRBJ1-2; the D gene is possibly TRBD1 (5 bases). CDR3 length: 14 amino acids. The germline V and J ends were trimmed by 5 bases and 5 bases, with 15 bases remaining between them. CDR1 and CDR2 (germline): SGHTA, FQGNSA. CDR3 DNA sequence: TGTGCCAGCAGCCCTAGGGGCCAGGGATATGGCTACACCTTC. It translates to CASSPRGQGYGYTF.

The chain carries TRBV4-3 and TRBJ1-1, with D perhaps TRBD1 (6 bases). V dropped 0 bases and J dropped 4 bases, with 15 bases sitting between them. The CDR3 extends over 16 amino acids. CDR1 and CDR2 (germline): LGHNA, YSLEER. In DNA form, the CDR3 reads TGCGCCAGCAGCCAAGATTATGTCAGGGGTGGCACTGAAGCTTTCTTT. Residues: CASSQDYVRGGTEAFF.

The J gene is TRBJ1-1, the V gene TRBV6-5; 8 bases are a match to TRBD1. This CDR3 has 15 amino acids. The V and J ends lost 6 bases and 1 base, in that order; junction bases with no gene match: 7. Germline V CDR1 and CDR2: MNHEY, SVGAGI. CDR3 in amino acids: CASRGQGWQNTEAFF. The CDR3, as DNA: TGTGCCAGCAGAGGACAGGGATGGCAGAACACTGAAGCTTTCTTT.

This chain links TRBV9 with TRBJ1-1, with D hard to call. The length of the CDR3 is 14 residues. Between the trimmed V and J ends, which lost 0 bases and 1 base, there was a span of 7 bases. Germline CDR1 and CDR2: SGDLS and YYNGEE. In nucleotides, the CDR3 is TGTGCCAGCAGCGTAGGTTCGGGGAACACTGAAGCTTTCTTT. It codes for CASSVGSGNTEAFF. The complete variable domain, with remaining parts taken from reference TRBV9 and TRBJ1-1, reads DSGVTQTPKHLITATGQRVTLRCSPRSGDLSVYWYQQSLDQGLQFLIQYYNGEERAKGNILERFSAQQFPDLHSELNLSSLELGDSALYFCASSVGSGNTEAFFGQGTRLTVV.

This chain joins TRBV19 and TRBJ2-5; D remains ambiguous. Trimming stripped 5 bases from V and 4 bases from J, with 8 bases between. Per germline, CDR1 LNHDA and CDR2 SQIVND (reference sequence). The CDR3 contains 12 residues. DNA for the CDR3: TGTGCCAGTAGTGTAGGAGCAGAGACCCAGTACTTC. Translating it yields CASSVGAETQYF.

V and J are TRBV27 and TRBJ2-5, with 7 bases identical to TRBD1. The germline gives CDR1 MNHEY, CDR2 SMNVEV (reference sequence). J was trimmed by 4 bases and V by 0 bases; bases with no gene match: 5. This CDR3 region has 15 residues. This chain's CDR3 is CASSLSQGGGETQYF. Here the CDR3 DNA reads TGTGCCAGCAGTTTATCGCAAGGGGGCGGAGAGACCCAGTACTTC.